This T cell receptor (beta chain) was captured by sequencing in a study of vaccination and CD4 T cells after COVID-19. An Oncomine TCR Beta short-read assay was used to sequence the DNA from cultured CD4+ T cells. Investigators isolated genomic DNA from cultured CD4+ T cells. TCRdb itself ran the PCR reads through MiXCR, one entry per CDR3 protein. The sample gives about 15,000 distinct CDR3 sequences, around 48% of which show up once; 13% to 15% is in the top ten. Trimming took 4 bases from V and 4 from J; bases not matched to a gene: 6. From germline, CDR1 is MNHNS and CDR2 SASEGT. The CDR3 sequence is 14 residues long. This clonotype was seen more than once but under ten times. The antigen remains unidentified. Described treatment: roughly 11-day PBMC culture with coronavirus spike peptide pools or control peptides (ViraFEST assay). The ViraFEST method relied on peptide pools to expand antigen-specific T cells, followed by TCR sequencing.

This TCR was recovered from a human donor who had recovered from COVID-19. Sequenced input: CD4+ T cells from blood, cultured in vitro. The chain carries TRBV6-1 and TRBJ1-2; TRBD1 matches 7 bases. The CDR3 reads CASSADRAPYGYTF. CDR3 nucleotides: TGTGCCAGCAGTGCTGACAGGGCCCCCTATGGCTACACCTTC.